Below are 20 T cell receptor beta chains sequenced from a single sample in a study of T cells after yellow fever vaccination. TCRdb reanalysed the 5' RACE reads using MiXCR and keeps one entry per CDR3 protein. The sample carries hundreds of thousands of distinct CDR3 sequences, about 7.8% recorded once. The specimen comprised PBMCs, sampled more than 35 days after the first yellow fever vaccination. These receptor sequences come from a young man who received the YFV17D yellow fever vaccine.

The V call is TRBV7-2, the J call TRBJ1-5; 9 bases match TRBD1. The CDR3 length is 17 residues. After removal of 4 bases from V and 4 bases from J, the junction contained 11 bases not matched to a gene. From germline, CDR1 is SGHTA and CDR2 FQGNSA. CDR3 sequence reads: CASSSGTGLTYNQPQHF. In DNA, the CDR3 is TGTGCCAGCAGCTCGGGGACAGGGCTAACCTATAATCAGCCCCAGCATTTT.

This rearrangement joins TRBV11-3 to TRBJ2-5; D uncertain. Germline CDR1 and CDR2: SGHNT and YENEEA. This CDR3 contains 16 residues. V was shortened by 1 base and J by 7 bases, with 19 bases between the two germline ends. The CDR3 spells CASSLVGFGVHGTQYF. Written as DNA, the CDR3 is TGTGCCAGCAGCTTAGTAGGGTTCGGTGTTCACGGGACCCAGTACTTC.

The sample holds a few counts of this clonotype. The J gene is TRBJ2-7, the V gene TRBV6-5; either TRBD1 or TRBD2 may supply D (5 bases each). Per the germline V gene, CDR1 is MNHEY and CDR2 is SVGAGI. V shed 0 bases and J shed 2 bases, with 11 bases lying between them. The CDR3 length is 15 residues. The CDR3 coding sequence is TGTGCCAGCAGTTACTCGGGGGAGAGGGCCTACGAGCAGTACTTC. Encoded protein: CASSYSGERAYEQYF.

The chain recombines TRBV4-1 with TRBJ1-5; D remains unclear. The length of the CDR3 is 15 residues. With 1 base removed from V and 3 bases from J, the gap between germline ends came to 10 bases. Germline CDR1 and CDR2: MGHRA and YSYEKL. The CDR3 nucleotides are TGCGCCAGCAGCCAAGCGGCGGCCATCAATCAGCCCCAGCATTTT. Translating gives CASSQAAAINQPQHF.

This clonotype was counted between two and nine times. V and J are TRBV28 and TRBJ2-5; D gene ambiguous. Germline CDR1 is MDHEN and CDR2 is SYDVKM. The CDR3 is 13 amino acids. Trimming took off 3 bases at V and 5 bases at J, with 10 bases between the two ends. The CDR3 loop is CASSFGRLETQYF. CDR3 bases: TGTGCCAGCAGTTTTGGCAGGCTGGAGACCCAGTACTTC.

This sequence joins TRBV9 and TRBJ1-3; 9 bases align to TRBD1. V dropped 4 bases and J dropped 3; count of bases not matched to a gene: 2. CDR3 size: 14 residues. CDR1 and CDR2 (germline): SGDLS, YYNGEE. The CDR3 here is CASSTGGVGNTIYF. For the CDR3, the DNA is TGTGCCAGCAGCACAGGGGGCGTTGGAAACACCATATATTTT.

This chain joins TRBV5-1 and TRBJ2-3; 9 bases map to TRBD2. The CDR3 totals 15 residues. Germline CDR1 reads SGHRS; CDR2 reads YFSETQ. The V gene end was trimmed by 2 bases and the J gene end by 1 base; junction bases not matched to a gene: 2. CDR3 bases: TGCGCCAGCAGCTTTGGCGGGGGGGGCACAGATACGCAGTATTTT. Encoded protein: CASSFGGGGTDTQYF.

This clonotype was counted ten times or more. The rearrangement links TRBV12-3 or TRBV12-4 to TRBJ1-3; no reliable D call. This CDR3 contains 13 residues. Trimming removed 7 bases from V and 0 bases from J, with 7 bases in between. CDR3 in amino acids: CASILFSGNTIYF. The CDR3 bases are TGTGCCAGCATTCTTTTCTCTGGAAACACCATATATTTT.

The V call is TRBV27, the J call TRBJ1-1, with TRBD1 matching over 7 bases. The germline V gene encodes CDR1 MNHEY and CDR2 SMNVEV (reference sequence). The J segment lost 4 bases and the V segment lost 8 bases, leaving 19 bases of the junction unmatched. The CDR3 is 17 residues long. The CDR3 reads CASFTAGGFGGATEAFF. CDR3 nucleotides: TGTGCCAGCTTCACAGCAGGGGGTTTCGGGGGCGCCACTGAAGCTTTCTTT.

The chain has TRBV7-2 and TRBJ2-7, with a possible D match to TRBD1 (6 bases). V gave up 5 bases and J gave up 1 base, with 12 bases separating them. The CDR3 covers 14 residues. CDR1 and CDR2 (germline): SGHTA, FQGNSA. CDR3 sequence reads: CASSPTGQSYEQYF. The DNA for the CDR3 is TGTGCCAGCAGCCCAACGGGACAATCCTACGAGCAGTACTTC.

The DNA of the CDR3 is TGTGCCAGCAGAAGGACAGGGGGTCTCAACTATGGCTACACCTTC. Protein product: CASRRTGGLNYGYTF. The chain links TRBV5-6 to TRBJ1-2, with TRBD1 identical over 10 bases. Germline-derived CDR1 and CDR2 are SGHDT and YYEEEE. CDR3 length: 15 residues. With V trimmed by 5 bases and J by 2 bases, 6 bases remained unmatched.

The chain joins TRBV4-3 to TRBJ1-4; TRBD1 is a possible D gene (5 bases). CDR3 size: 17 residues. Germline CDR1 reads LGHNA; CDR2 reads YSLEER. V was pared by 0 bases and J by 8 bases, with 19 bases between. The CDR3 DNA follows: TGCGCCAGCAGCCAAGATGCTGGGCCAGGGCTCGAGGAAAAACTGTTTTTT. It codes for CASSQDAGPGLEEKLFF.

This clonotype was seen a few times. The V gene is TRBV6-4, the J gene TRBJ1-6; a possible D gene is TRBD1 (5 bases). From germline, CDR1 is MRHNA and CDR2 SNTAGT. The V end was cut by 0 bases, the J end by 7 bases, with 10 bases between. The CDR3 extends over 15 amino acids. CDR3 region: CASSDSAGMNSPLHF. The CDR3 DNA follows: TGTGCCAGCAGTGACTCGGCAGGGATGAATTCACCCCTCCACTTT.

The rearrangement uses TRBV2 and TRBJ2-2; D unclear. Trimming shortened V by 7 bases and J by 4 bases, and 16 bases separated the two germline ends. Germline assignment: CDR1 SNHLY and CDR2 FYNNEI. The CDR3 consists of 15 residues. The CDR3 sequence is CASTPNPFGTGELFF. CDR3 coding DNA: TGTGCCAGCACCCCGAACCCATTCGGCACCGGGGAGCTGTTTTTT. Full variable domain (rest looked up from reference TRBV2 and TRBJ2-2): EPEVTQTPSHQVTQMGQEVILRCVPISNHLYFYWYRQILGQKVEFLVSFYNNEISEKSEIFDDQFSVERPDGSNFTLKIRSTKLEDSAMYFCASTPNPFGTGELFFGEGSRLTVL.

This clonotype was found many times. The rearrangement links TRBV7-2 to TRBJ1-2; TRBD1 matches 7 bases. Germline V gene sequence: CDR1 SGHTA, CDR2 FQGNSA. Trimming removed 5 bases from V and 5 bases from J; junction bases left unmatched: 5. This CDR3 has 13 residues. The CDR3 is CASSPEGAYGYTF. CDR3 sequence (DNA): TGTGCCAGCAGCCCTGAGGGGGCGTATGGCTACACCTTC.

This clonotype was observed at least ten times. This rearrangement joins TRBV10-3 to TRBJ1-2, with D possibly being TRBD1 (6 bases). With 5 bases removed from V and 2 bases from J, the gap between germline ends came to 21 bases. This CDR3 region has 17 residues. CDR1 ENHRY and CDR2 SYGVKD come from the germline V gene. The CDR3 bases are TGTGCCATCAGTTACCTAAAGTGGGGGGGCCTCAACTATGGCTACACCTTC. Translation: CAISYLKWGGLNYGYTF.

This clonotype has a handful of counts. The chain has TRBV18 and TRBJ2-3; D possibly corresponds to TRBD2 (5 bases). From germline, CDR1 is KGHSH and CDR2 LQKENI. V lost 4 bases to trimming and J lost 5 bases, with 16 bases between them. The CDR3 is 15 amino acids. The CDR3 protein is CASSQREGQIDTQYF. The DNA for the CDR3 is TGTGCCAGCTCACAACGAGAGGGCCAGATAGATACGCAGTATTTT.

CDR3 region: CASSPGVTSYNEQFF. The CDR3 DNA reads TGTGCCAGCAGCCCGGGGGTTACCTCCTACAATGAGCAGTTCTTC. The rearrangement joins TRBV7-2 to TRBJ2-1; D possibly corresponds to TRBD2 (6 bases). Trimming cost V 5 bases and J 0 bases, with 11 bases left between them. From germline, CDR1 is SGHTA and CDR2 FQGNSA. The CDR3 loop spans 15 amino acids. The variable domain in full, with the rest retrieved from reference TRBV7-2 and TRBJ2-1, is GAGVSQSPSNKVTEKGKDVELRCDPISGHTALYWYRQSLGQGLEFLIYFQGNSAPDKSGLPSDRFSAERTGGSVSTLTIQRTQQEDSAVYLCASSPGVTSYNEQFFGPGTRLTVL.

This clonotype showed up just a few times. V gene TRBV4-3 combines with J gene TRBJ2-1, with a weak D call TRBD2 (6 bases). Germline V gives CDR1 LGHNA, CDR2 YSLEER. This CDR3 region has 15 residues. V lost 4 bases, J lost 3 bases, and 13 bases lay in between. In DNA, the CDR3 is TGCGCCAGCAGCCTAGGCGGGGTCAACTACAATGAGCAGTTCTTC. It yields the protein CASSLGGVNYNEQFF.

This clonotype was observed a few times. The J gene is TRBJ2-2, the V gene TRBV6-1; 7 positions agree with TRBD1. J gave up 8 bases and V 5 bases, and 14 bases lay outside the gene matches. In germline, CDR1 is MNHNS, CDR2 SASEGT. This CDR3 has 16 residues. The CDR3 here is CASSPAGDSPTGELFF. For the CDR3, the DNA is TGTGCCAGCAGTCCGGCCGGGGACAGTCCAACTGGGGAGCTGTTTTTT.